This is a list of T cell receptor beta chains from one sample in a study of T cell repertoires and HLA-DP antigens. Profiled with immunoSEQ multiplex PCR; TCRdb holds only in-frame clones, not every one. The data hold around 100,000 clones, with around 93% observed a single time. Their antigen targets remain unknown. Sequencing used CD4+ T cells from PBMCs. The source is a woman aged 18 to 35 in good health and CMV-seronegative. The conserved cysteine and the conserved F or W are not part of the CDR3 here. Fields, in order: V gene, J gene, CDR3 length, clone size, CDR3 protein. For some rows the clone size is stated as once, few or many, or as a class when expanded; others skip it.

TRBV29-1	TRBJ2-7	16	few	SADPLAGGIDTPLQQY
TRBV9	TRBJ2-5	12	.	ASSVVTLQETQY
TRBV28	TRBJ2-1	13	.	ASSYPTSGYNEQF
TRBV2	TRBJ2-2	14	once	ASRNGAGGNTGELF
TRBV19	TRBJ1-5	15	.	ASRLLGQTYSNQPQH
TRBV4-1	TRBJ2-1	9	.	ASSQGNEQF
TRBV6-5	TRBJ1-3	14	few	ASSYTDGSSGNTIY
TRBV29-1	TRBJ1-3	11	.	SVADRGGNTIY
TRBV5-1	TRBJ2-2	13	.	ASSLEPVLAGELF
TRBV29-1	TRBJ2-7	13	.	SVAYSSLIGYEQY
TRBV28	TRBJ2-7	12	.	ASRTGGGSYEQY
TRBV20-1	TRBJ2-5	8	.	SANQETQY
TRBV7-9	TRBJ1-1	12	.	ASSSTGFNTEAF
TRBV5-4	TRBJ2-3	13	.	ASSFDGGGTDTQY
TRBV2	TRBJ1-1	12	.	ASTMDVMNTEAF
TRBV4-1	TRBJ2-2	11	.	ASSQGYTGELF
TRBV4-1	TRBJ2-1	14	.	ASSQERLASYNEQF
TRBV28	TRBJ1-2	12	.	ASSVSNRVYGYT
TRBV5-1	TRBJ1-1	12	.	ASSSQGMNTEAF
TRBV9	TRBJ1-4	14	.	ASSVRGGDRREKLF
TRBV19	TRBJ1-1	11	few	ASSMFEGPPAF
TRBV9	TRBJ2-7	13	.	ASSVEGTSGYEQY
TRBV5-8	TRBJ2-7	13	.	ASSFMGREGYEQY
TRBV27	TRBJ2-5	13	once	ASSDYGTSRETQY
TRBV18	TRBJ2-2	12	.	ASSPGQGTGELF
TRBV23-1	TRBJ1-6	11	.	ASHTRGGSPLH
TRBV6-5	TRBJ2-3	13	.	ASSPGGRRTDTQY
TRBV7-8	TRBJ2-2	12	.	ASSFPGGTGELF
TRBV9	TRBJ2-1	13	.	ASSGGGRNYNEQF
TRBV2	TRBJ2-1	14	once	ASSRTTGGTYNEQF
TRBV5-1	TRBJ1-5	13	.	ASSLGDKENQPQH
TRBV5-8	TRBJ2-5	15	once	ASSQRGRRGARETQY
TRBV7-3	TRBJ2-5	13	.	ASSLGDGVGETQY